This is a list of T cell receptor beta chains from one sample in a study of CD8 T cells in Susac syndrome. A single record per CDR3 protein comes from TCRdb applying MiXCR to the immunoSEQ multiplex PCR reads. The data show some 80,000 distinct CDR3 sequences, around 94% seen once. Sequenced: CD8+ T cells from PBMCs. The origin of the receptors is a human donor in good health. Each CDR3 is given with its conserved first and last residue. A D gene is named only where the DNA matches it firmly. Clone size appears in some rows only: once, few, many, or a class for an expanded clone.

abundance,d_gene,v_gene,j_gene,CDR3aa,CDR3nt
once,-,TRBV28,TRBJ2-1,CASLATEDNEQFF,TGTGCCAGCCTAGCCACAGAAGACAATGAGCAGTTCTTC
-,TRBD1,TRBV18,TRBJ2-7,CASSPRPFRDRAYEQYF,TGTGCCAGCTCACCACGGCCATTCCGGGACAGGGCCTACGAGCAGTACTTC
-,-,TRBV23-1,TRBJ1-1,CASSPGRVGTEAFF,TGCGCCAGCAGTCCAGGTCGGGTTGGGACTGAAGCTTTCTTT
-,TRBD2,TRBV3-1,TRBJ2-5,CASSQETSGDETQYF,TGTGCCAGCAGCCAAGAGACTAGCGGGGATGAGACCCAGTACTTC
-,TRBD2,TRBV7-9,TRBJ2-1,CASSLLSGASKQFF,TGTGCCAGCAGCTTACTAAGCGGGGCGAGTAAGCAGTTCTTC
-,-,TRBV14,TRBJ2-1,CASSQVEGPQYEQFF,TGTGCCAGCAGCCAAGTGGAGGGCCCTCAGTATGAGCAGTTCTTC
few,-,TRBV29-1,TRBJ1-2,CSVENSYYGYTF,TGCAGCGTTGAAAACAGCTACTATGGCTACACCTTC
-,TRBD1,TRBV15,TRBJ2-1,CATSTYRGSRNEQFF,TGTGCCACCAGCACCTACAGGGGCTCCCGCAATGAGCAGTTCTTC
-,TRBD1,TRBV6-1,TRBJ1-5,CASSPTGTGPRKTQHF,TGTGCCAGCAGCCCAACCGGGACAGGGCCCCGAAAGACCCAGCATTTT
-,-,TRBV20-1,TRBJ2-5,CSARPRAGEETQYF,TGCAGTGCTAGACCCCGAGCGGGTGAAGAGACCCAGTACTTC
-,TRBD1,TRBV20-1,TRBJ1-5,CSARDRANNQPQHF,TGCAGTGCAAGGGACAGGGCCAACAATCAGCCCCAGCATTTT
-,-,TRBV4-1,TRBJ1-1,CASSQGPGGRTEAFF,TGCGCCAGCAGCCAGGGGCCGGGGGGGCGGACTGAAGCTTTCTTT
-,TRBD2,TRBV9,TRBJ2-1,CASSGMTSGSYNEQFF,TGTGCCAGCAGCGGTATGACTAGCGGCTCCTACAATGAGCAGTTCTTC
-,-,TRBV5-4,TRBJ2-1,CASSTSGQQNYNEQFF,TGTGCCAGCAGCACAAGCGGACAGCAAAACTACAATGAGCAGTTCTTC
-,-,TRBV7-7,TRBJ2-1,CASSLGGIDEQFF,TGTGCTAGCAGCTTGGGCGGGATCGATGAGCAGTTCTTC
-,-,TRBV29-1,TRBJ1-1,CSVGRMNTEAFF,TGCAGCGTTGGCCGGATGAACACTGAAGCTTTCTTT
-,-,TRBV15,TRBJ2-7,CATSREGYEQYF,TGTGCCACCAGCAGAGAAGGGTACGAGCAGTACTTC
-,-,TRBV27,TRBJ1-5,CASSAANQPQHF,TGTGCCAGCAGTGCGGCGAATCAGCCCCAGCATTTT
-,-,TRBV4-2,TRBJ1-5,CASSQDLDSRQPQHF,TGTGCCAGCAGCCAAGATCTGGACTCTCGGCAGCCCCAGCATTTT
-,-,TRBV4-2,TRBJ2-3,CASSQTGESTDTQYF,TGTGCCAGCAGCCAAACGGGGGAGAGCACAGATACGCAGTATTTT
-,-,TRBV2,TRBJ2-7,CASRGSEQYF,TGTGCCAGCAGGGGGTCTGAGCAGTACTTC
-,-,TRBV12-3/TRBV12-4,TRBJ1-1,CASTRTAGAAFF,TGTGCCAGCACCAGGACAGCAGGTGCAGCTTTCTTT
-,-,TRBV29-1,TRBJ2-2,CSVEGRGDTGELFF,TGCAGCGTTGAGGGCAGGGGAGATACCGGGGAGCTGTTTTTT
-,-,TRBV7-9,TRBJ1-5,CASSSGRYSNQPQHF,TGTGCCAGCAGCTCCGGACGGTATAGCAATCAGCCCCAGCATTTT
-,-,TRBV4-1,TRBJ1-5,CASSQGRNQPQHF,TGCGCCAGCAGCCAGGGGCGGAATCAGCCCCAGCATTTT
-,-,TRBV5-6,TRBJ2-7,CASSLERTETYEQYF,TGTGCCAGCAGCTTGGAACGGACAGAAACCTACGAGCAGTACTTC
-,-,TRBV9,TRBJ1-6,CASSARTDRWNSPLHF,TGTGCCAGCAGCGCCCGGACTGATAGGTGGAATTCACCCCTCCACTTT
-,TRBD2,TRBV4-1,TRBJ2-1,CASSRRLARYNEQFF,TGCGCCAGCAGCCGAAGACTAGCGCGGTACAATGAGCAGTTCTTC
once,-,TRBV5-6,TRBJ2-6,CASSFGTGANVLTF,TGTGCCAGCAGCTTCGGAACTGGGGCCAACGTCCTGACTTTC
-,TRBD2,TRBV20-1,TRBJ2-5,CSAPPISGEAQETQYF,TGCAGTGCCCCCCCGATCAGCGGGGAAGCACAAGAGACCCAGTACTTC
once,-,TRBV27,TRBJ2-1,CASSLTAVGYNGQFF,TGTGCCAGCAGTTTAACGGCGGTCGGATATAATGGGCAGTTCTTC
-,-,TRBV29-1,TRBJ2-2,CSVEWPANTGELFF,TGCAGCGTTGAATGGCCCGCGAACACCGGGGAGCTGTTTTTT
-,TRBD1,TRBV19,TRBJ1-1,CASSFISGGLNTEAFF,TGTGCCAGTAGTTTCATCTCAGGGGGACTGAACACTGAAGCTTTCTTT
-,TRBD1,TRBV20-1,TRBJ2-7,CSALDRGRNEQYF,TGCAGTGCCCTGGACAGGGGGCGGAACGAGCAGTACTTC
few,TRBD2,TRBV11-1,TRBJ2-1,CASSWTSGDYNEQFF,TGTGCCAGCAGTTGGACTAGCGGAGACTACAATGAGCAGTTCTTC
-,TRBD2,TRBV5-6,TRBJ2-5,CASSNGLAVRETQYF,TGTGCCAGCAGCAACGGACTAGCGGTCCGGGAGACCCAGTACTTC
-,-,TRBV13,TRBJ1-5,CASSLGGGQENQPQHF,TGTGCCAGCAGCTTAGGTGGGGGCCAGGAGAATCAGCCCCAGCATTTT
-,-,TRBV6-1,TRBJ1-1,CASSEWRTSHTDTEAFF,TGTGCCAGCAGTGAATGGAGGACGTCTCACACGGACACTGAAGCTTTCTTT
-,-,TRBV25-1,TRBJ1-2,CASSEGGALYGYTF,TGTGCCAGCAGTGAGGGGGGCGCTCTCTATGGCTACACCTTC
few,-,TRBV4-1,TRBJ2-5,CASSQDRLRETQYF,TGCGCCAGCAGCCAAGATCGGCTACGGGAGACCCAGTACTTC
-,-,TRBV2,TRBJ2-7,CASSEGYRVSSYEQYF,TGTGCCAGCAGTGAAGGGTACAGGGTATCCTCCTACGAGCAGTACTTC
-,-,TRBV3-1,TRBJ2-7,CASSQAGASGSYEQYF,TGTGCCAGCAGCCAAGCGGGGGCTAGCGGATCCTACGAGCAGTACTTC
-,-,TRBV24-1,TRBJ2-2,CATSYTGELFF,TGTGCCACCTCTTACACCGGGGAGCTGTTTTTT
-,-,TRBV20-1,TRBJ1-1,CSARTTANTEAFF,TGCAGTGCCCGGACGACAGCAAACACTGAAGCTTTCTTT
-,-,TRBV6-2/TRBV6-3,TRBJ1-2,CASSQTTAYGYTF,TGTGCCAGCAGCCAGACGACAGCCTATGGCTACACCTTC
-,-,TRBV9,TRBJ2-7,CASSAEGGNEQYF,TGTGCCAGCAGCGCTGAGGGAGGTAACGAGCAGTACTTC
-,-,TRBV23-1,TRBJ2-2,CASRGAQAGGTPGSCFF,-
few,-,TRBV7-2,TRBJ2-6,CASSPGPYSGANVLTF,TGTGCCAGCAGCCCCGGGCCCTACTCTGGGGCCAACGTCCTGACTTTC
-,-,TRBV15,TRBJ2-3,CATSWFPGDTQYF,TGTGCCACCAGCTGGTTCCCTGGAGATACGCAGTATTTT
-,-,TRBV18,TRBJ2-7,CASSPPESPHYEQYF,TGTGCCAGCTCACCACCAGAATCCCCCCACTACGAGCAGTACTTC
-,-,TRBV4-3,TRBJ1-6,CASSQDREGGGPTSPLHF,TGCGCCAGCAGCCAAGATAGGGAGGGCGGGGGCCCTACATCACCCCTCCACTTT
once,TRBD1,TRBV4-1,TRBJ1-1,CASSHPGQGAVAFF,TGCGCCAGCAGCCACCCCGGACAGGGGGCTGTCGCTTTCTTT
-,-,TRBV27,TRBJ2-2,CASTALSLTGELFF,TGTGCCAGTACCGCCTTGAGCCTCACCGGGGAGCTGTTTTTT
-,TRBD1,TRBV27,TRBJ1-5,CASSPPGTAGGPQHF,TGTGCCAGCAGTCCACCCGGGACAGCCGGTGGACCCCAGCATTTT
-,-,TRBV5-1,TRBJ2-5,CASSLEQPVVETQYF,TGCGCCAGCAGCTTGGAACAGCCGGTAGTGGAGACCCAGTACTTC
-,TRBD2,TRBV12-3/TRBV12-4,TRBJ2-5,CASSLDLAGETQYF,TGTGCCAGCAGTTTAGATCTAGCGGGGGAGACCCAGTACTTC
-,-,TRBV4-1,TRBJ2-7,CASRGLGETYEQYF,TGCGCCAGCCGGGGATTGGGAGAAACCTACGAGCAGTACTTC
-,-,TRBV20-1,TRBJ2-1,CSARETGPRYNEQFF,TGCAGTGCTAGGGAGACAGGACCACGCTACAATGAGCAGTTCTTC
once,-,TRBV7-2,TRBJ1-1,CASSLPYRVNTEAFF,TGTGCCAGCAGCTTACCGTACAGGGTGAACACTGAAGCTTTCTTT
once,TRBD2,TRBV9,TRBJ2-3,CASSLRTSGEVYF,TGTGCCAGCAGCTTAAGGACTAGCGGGGAGGTGTATTTT